Presented here are 7 T cell receptor beta chains from one specimen sequenced in a study of T cell changes during pregnancy in multiple sclerosis. TCRdb's copy holds only in-frame clones and misses some; the assay was immunoSEQ multiplex PCR. Of about 13,000 clones in the sample, about 90% were seen once. This material consisted of CD8+ T cells from peripheral blood mononuclear cells, taken in the first trimester of pregnancy. All receptors come from a female donor with multiple sclerosis, enrolled in a pregnancy study.

The chain combines TRBV4-3 with TRBJ2-1, with TRBD2 identical over 7 bases. The CDR3 runs 16 residues. Germline values: CDR1 LGHNA, CDR2 YSLEER. With 1 base clipped from V and 5 bases from J, the junction kept 8 bases outside the gene matches. The CDR3 sequence: CASSQVWGGPNNEQFF. The CDR3 DNA reads TGCGCCAGCAGCCAAGTGTGGGGGGGACCGAACAATGAGCAGTTCTTC.

V is TRBV27 and J is TRBJ1-2; 8 bases are a match to TRBD1. The CDR3 covers 17 residues. Germline lookup yields CDR1 MNHEY and CDR2 SMNVEV (reference sequence). V shed 6 bases, J shed 7 bases, and the junction held 19 bases outside the gene matches. The CDR3, as DNA: TGTGCCAGCAGCCCAACCGTACAGGGGGAATTCTTTCTTGGCTACACCTTC. Protein product: CASSPTVQGEFFLGYTF.

V is TRBV28 and J is TRBJ1-5, with a possible D match to TRBD1 (5 bases). The germline V gene has CDR1 MDHEN and CDR2 SYDVKM. The CDR3 contains 15 residues. The V end lost 4 bases, the J end lost 5 bases, and 15 bases lay between the germline ends. CDR3 region: CASSSAGQGDQPQHF. CDR3 bases: TGTGCCAGCAGTTCCGCCGGGCAAGGGGATCAGCCCCAGCATTTT.

The chain carries TRBV6-4 and TRBJ2-3; the match to TRBD1 covers 7 bases. Losses at the gene ends were 4 bases for V and 2 bases for J; bases not matched to a gene: 3. Per germline, CDR1 MRHNA and CDR2 SNTAGT. The CDR3 covers 14 residues. CDR3 in DNA: TGTGCCAGCAGTGCGACAGGGAACACAGATACGCAGTATTTT. It specifies CASSATGNTDTQYF.

V and J are TRBV6-5 and TRBJ2-7, with 9 bases aligning to TRBD1. V lost 0 bases, J lost 12 bases, and 3 bases stayed unmatched. Germline V gene sequence: CDR1 MNHEY, CDR2 SVGAGI. CDR3 length: 12 amino acids. CDR3 residues: CASSYSGTGLYF. As DNA, the CDR3 is TGTGCCAGCAGTTACTCGGGGACAGGGCTGTACTTC.

The V and J genes are TRBV6-4 and TRBJ2-1, with TRBD2 matching 7 bases. Germline assignment: CDR1 MRHNA and CDR2 SNTAGT. The CDR3 has 15 amino acids. Trimming at V came to 3 bases and at J to 3 bases, leaving 5 bases not matched to a gene. Here the CDR3 DNA reads TGTGCCAGCAGTGAGGGGAGGGGTAGCTACAATGAGCAGTTCTTC. It encodes CASSEGRGSYNEQFF.

This clone was seen a handful of times. This chain links TRBV28 with TRBJ2-1; maybe TRBD2 (5 bases). Germline loops: CDR1 MDHEN, CDR2 SYDVKM. The CDR3 runs to 13 residues. V was clipped by 10 bases and J by 5 bases, with 15 bases between them. The CDR3 is CATEALGDNEQFF. The DNA for the CDR3 is TGTGCCACGGAGGCCCTCGGGGACAATGAGCAGTTCTTC.